This T cell receptor (beta chain) was recorded in a study of blood T cell repertoires in COVID-19 (dated by TCRdb to about 2020). Study-level background: Collaborator samples came from the United States, Italy and Spain and covered acute and convalescent phases of COVID-19. Sample metadata almost always included a de-identified subject ID, COVID-19 status, age in years and sex. The samples were drawn from two sources: the first 160 participants of the ongoing ImmuneRACE study, and 1,200 or so subjects contributed by 6 global collaborators. Where available, HLA class I and class II types were obtained from metadata supplied by the sample provider rather than from assay-based typing. The repertoires were released in a freely available public database intended as a resource for research on the immune response to SARS-CoV-2. Subjects who had been exposed to COVID-19, were actively infected with it, or had recovered from it provided the deeply sampled blood TCRbeta repertoires that made up the dataset. The material from the prospective study consisted of cDNA or gDNA derived from T cells, B-cell-depleted T cells, or PBMCs.

TCRbeta CDR3 regions were amplified from genomic DNA using the immunoSEQ Assay, a bias-controlled multiplex PCR. Under the source paper's analysis protocol: Within the assay, amplification of reference gene primers was used to estimate how many nucleated cells each sample contained. To quantify the absolute abundance of each unique TCRbeta CDR3 rearrangement, sequence reads were collapsed and filtered. For each sample, productive Simpson clonality was calculated as the square root of Simpson's diversity index across productive rearrangements. TCRdb obtained this table from immuneACCESS and retained in-frame rearrangements with V and J assigned. These tables miss some clones; where compared with another copy, unresolved V genes account for less than half of the shortfall, and the remainder is unexplained. V and J calls plus clone size are reproduced from that table; the DNA served to infer D and trimming. The sample table shows around 370,000 clones, and 90% are seen once. The ten top clones hold 6% to 7.5% of the sample.

Whole blood was collected in K2EDTA tubes by collaborating institutions according to the institutions' own protocols. For TCRbeta analysis, collaborators shipped samples in one of three forms: frozen whole blood, isolated PBMCs, or DNA extracted from either of those sample types. Results the study describes overall, beyond this receptor: The quantity of clinical and demographic metadata differed by source and by participant and was supplied without curation.

About this clone: Its antigen is currently not known. No quality values exist for individual bases; no much larger clone is one base distant.

V is cut by 5 bases and J by 1 base, and the space between the germline ends is 5 bases. CDR3 length: 12 amino acids, cysteine to phenylalanine. The read is trimmed to its CDR3 DNA, 36 bases read in frame from base 1. The germline V gene gives CDR1 as MNHEY and CDR2 as SVGAGI. Sequencing was done on a sample of peripheral blood. The chain is assembled from TRBV6-5 and TRBJ2-5; the D gene is not confidently resolved. The source is a man between 18 and 35 years old with active or convalescent COVID-19. The CDR3 protein is CASSNTQETQYF. The nucleotide sequence reads TGTGCCAGCAGTAACACCCAAGAGACCCAGTACTTC.